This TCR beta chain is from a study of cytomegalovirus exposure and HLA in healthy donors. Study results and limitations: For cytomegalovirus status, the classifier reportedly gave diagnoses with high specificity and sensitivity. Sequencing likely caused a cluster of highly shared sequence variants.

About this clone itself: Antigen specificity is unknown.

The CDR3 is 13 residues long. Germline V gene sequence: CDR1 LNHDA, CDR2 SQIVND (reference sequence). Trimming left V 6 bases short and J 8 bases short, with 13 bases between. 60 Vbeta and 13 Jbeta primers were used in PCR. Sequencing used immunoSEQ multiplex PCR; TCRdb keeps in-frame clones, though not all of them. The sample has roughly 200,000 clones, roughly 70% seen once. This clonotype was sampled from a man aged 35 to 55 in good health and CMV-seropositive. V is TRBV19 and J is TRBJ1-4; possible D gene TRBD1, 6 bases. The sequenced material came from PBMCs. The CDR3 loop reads CASRQGSYEKLFF. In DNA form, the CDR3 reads TGTGCCAGTAGACAGGGAAGTTACGAAAAACTGTTTTTT.